Shown below are 24 T cell receptor beta chains from a single sample sequenced in a study of CD8 T cells in Susac syndrome. After extraction with the RNeasy kit, about 0.5 to 1 ug of the RNA was reverse transcribed using random hexamers. One entry per CDR3 protein, called by TCRdb with MiXCR from the immunoSEQ multiplex PCR reads. The sample holds 150,000 to 190,000 distinct CDR3 sequences, around 95% seen once. Specimen: CD4+ T cells from PBMCs. Every receptor here comes from a human donor with Susac syndrome.

The V gene is TRBV5-4, the J gene TRBJ1-2; D perhaps matches TRBD1 (6 bases). Per the germline V gene, CDR1 is SGHNT and CDR2 is YYREEE (reference sequence). V was clipped by 4 bases and J by 3 bases, with 16 bases between them. CDR3 length equals 15 residues. CDR3 DNA: TGTGCCAGCAGCGCGCGTTCGGGGGGGCACTATGGCTACACCTTC. Its translation is CASSARSGGHYGYTF.

The chain has TRBV20-1 and TRBJ1-4, with no clear D. This CDR3 contains 12 residues. The germline V gene has CDR1 DFQATT and CDR2 SNEGSKA (reference sequence). V dropped 1 base and J dropped 8 bases, with 8 bases sitting between them. The CDR3 protein is CSARGPTEKLFF. As DNA, the CDR3 is TGCAGTGCTAGAGGCCCGACCGAAAAACTGTTTTTT.

The gene calls are TRBV4-2 and TRBJ2-1; the D gene could be TRBD1 or TRBD2 (5 bases each). The CDR3 loop spans 14 amino acids. Germline lookup yields CDR1 LGHNA and CDR2 YNFKEQ. Trimming left V 4 bases short and J 6 bases short, with 13 bases between. CDR3 coding DNA: TGTGCCAGCAGCCGGACCTATGGGGGCAATGAGCAGTTCTTC. Encoded protein: CASSRTYGGNEQFF.

The V and J genes are TRBV2 and TRBJ1-6; TRBD1 matches 8 bases. The CDR3 is 14 amino acids. The trim removed 3 bases at V and 11 bases at J, leaving 6 bases unmatched. Germline V gene sequence: CDR1 SNHLY, CDR2 FYNNEI. The CDR3 spells CASSDGQGQAPLHF. DNA for the CDR3: TGTGCCAGCAGTGATGGACAGGGCCAGGCACCCCTCCACTTT.

The V call is TRBV2, the J call TRBJ2-7; D unresolved. Per the germline V gene, CDR1 is SNHLY and CDR2 is FYNNEI. V shed 8 bases and J shed 0 bases, with 11 bases lying between them. The length of the CDR3 is 13 residues. The chain's CDR3 is CASHVPSSYEQYF. The CDR3 coding sequence is TGTGCCAGCCACGTCCCTAGCTCCTACGAGCAGTACTTC.

The chain links TRBV14 to TRBJ2-3; D uncertain. Germline loops: CDR1 SGHDN, CDR2 FVKESK. The CDR3 spans 15 residues. The V and J ends lost 4 bases and 1 base respectively, with 12 bases between them. CDR3 protein: CASSLGILGTDTQYF. Here the CDR3 DNA reads TGTGCCAGCAGCCTAGGGATCCTCGGCACAGATACGCAGTATTTT.

This clonotype was counted once. The J gene is TRBJ1-2, the V gene TRBV19, with a tentative D call TRBD1 (5 bases). V lost 9 bases and J lost 4, with 12 bases in between. CDR1 and CDR2 (germline): LNHDA, SQIVND (reference sequence). The CDR3 extends over 12 amino acids. The DNA of the CDR3 is TGTGCCAGGGGGGTTTCCCTCTATGGCTACACCTTC. It specifies CARGVSLYGYTF.

The chain recombines TRBV20-1 with TRBJ1-5; D gene unclear. The CDR3 spans 15 residues. CDR1 is DFQATT and CDR2 is SNEGSKA in the germline V gene (reference sequence). Between the trimmed V and J ends, which lost 1 base and 3 bases, there was a span of 13 bases. CDR3 loop: CSARVAGSLNQPQHF. CDR3 DNA sequence: TGCAGTGCTAGAGTTGCAGGCTCCCTCAATCAGCCCCAGCATTTT.

The chain carries TRBV29-1 and TRBJ2-1; D gene uncertain. The V gene lost 7 bases and the J gene lost 13 bases, with 20 bases spanning the gap. Germline V lookup: CDR1 SQVTM, CDR2 ANQGSEA. The CDR3 covers 12 residues. The CDR3 coding sequence is TGCAGCGCCAACCCAGGCACGGCAGAACAGTTCTTC. As protein: CSANPGTAEQFF.

J is TRBJ1-1 and V is TRBV29-1; TRBD1 matches at 10 bases. CDR3 length: 15 residues. V shed 4 bases, J shed 0 bases, and the junction held 5 bases outside the gene matches. Per germline, CDR1 SQVTM and CDR2 ANQGSEA. The CDR3 loop reads CSVVDRGRLNTEAFF. The CDR3 DNA sequence: TGCAGCGTTGTAGACAGGGGGCGCCTGAACACTGAAGCTTTCTTT.

The chain recombines TRBV6-5 with TRBJ1-1; tentative D call: TRBD1 (5 bases). This CDR3 comprises 13 residues. CDR1 and CDR2 from the germline V gene are MNHEY and SVGAGI. V lost 0 bases, J lost 11 bases, and 13 bases lay in between. The CDR3 DNA is TGTGCCAGCAGTTACTCAAGCAGGGCGGTGGCTTTCTTT. Translating it yields CASSYSSRAVAFF.

The table lists this clonotype with a count of one. The chain is built from TRBV29-1 and TRBJ1-3, with D hard to call. CDR3 length: 14 amino acids. Deletions cut 2 bases from V and 3 bases from J, with 11 bases between. The germline V gene encodes CDR1 SQVTM and CDR2 ANQGSEA. The CDR3 spells CSVEKGSGGNTIYF. The DNA of the CDR3 is TGCAGCGTTGAAAAGGGTTCGGGTGGAAACACCATATATTTT.

The rearrangement links TRBV15 to TRBJ1-1, with 7 bases that match TRBD1. Trimming cost V 5 bases and J 1 base; bases outside gene matches: 10. The germline gives CDR1 LNHNV, CDR2 YYDKDF (reference sequence). The CDR3 runs to 16 residues. The CDR3: CATSGTTGRENTEAFF. DNA of the CDR3: TGTGCCACCAGCGGAACGACAGGGAGGGAGAACACTGAAGCTTTCTTT.

V and J are TRBV5-1 and TRBJ1-2, with 7 positions matching TRBD1. Trimming cost V 5 bases and J 13 bases; bases outside gene matches: 11. Germline V gene data show CDR1 as SGHRS and CDR2 as YFSETQ. CDR3 length: 12 residues. The CDR3 loop is CASRLAEGTATF. The CDR3 region has the DNA TGCGCCAGCAGACTCGCTGAGGGGACAGCCACCTTC.

This clonotype was seen once. The chain combines TRBV19 with TRBJ1-5, with D perhaps TRBD1 (5 bases). Deletions cut 5 bases from V and 5 bases from J, with 13 bases between. CDR3 length: 14 residues. The germline CDR1 and CDR2 sequences are LNHDA and SQIVND (reference sequence). The DNA for the CDR3 is TGTGCCAGTAGTGGCCAGGGTATCTATCAGCCCCAGCATTTT. Its translation is CASSGQGIYQPQHF.

The genes are TRBV6-6 and TRBJ1-3, with TRBD1 identical over 7 bases. CDR1 and CDR2 (germline): MNHNY, SVGAGI (reference sequence). V shed 6 bases and J 16 bases; nucleotides not matched to a gene: 12. CDR3 length: 12 residues. CDR3 amino acids: CASSPAPRDSYF. The CDR3 region has the DNA TGTGCCAGCAGCCCCGCACCCCGGGACAGCTATTTT.

The chain joins TRBV7-2 to TRBJ2-3, with TRBD2 matching 10 bases. V lost 0 bases and J lost 4; bases outside the gene matches: 4. The CDR3 is 16 amino acids. Germline V gives CDR1 SGHTA, CDR2 FQGNSA. CDR3 DNA: TGTGCCAGCAGCTTAGCGCTAAGCGGGGGGGCAGATACGCAGTATTTT. It yields the protein CASSLALSGGADTQYF.

This clonotype appeared a single time. This chain links TRBV29-1 with TRBJ1-1; D is unclear. CDR1 is SQVTM, CDR2 ANQGSEA, per germline. This CDR3 comprises 12 residues. V lost 6 bases to trimming and J lost 0 bases, with 8 bases between them. The CDR3 protein is CSVATVNTEAFF. The CDR3 DNA reads TGCAGCGTAGCGACGGTGAACACTGAAGCTTTCTTT.

The chain recombines TRBV3-1 with TRBJ2-7, with D perhaps given as TRBD1 or TRBD2 (6 bases each). The germline V and J ends were trimmed by 1 base and 7 bases, with 11 bases remaining between them. In germline, CDR1 is LGHDT, CDR2 YNNKEL (reference sequence). The CDR3 totals 13 residues. CDR3 in amino acids: CASSQAGAREQYF. The CDR3 DNA is TGTGCCAGCAGCCAAGCGGGGGCACGGGAGCAGTACTTC.

The chain has TRBV27 and TRBJ2-1, with D unresolved. With 1 base removed from V and 5 bases from J, the gap between germline ends came to 9 bases. The CDR3 loop spans 14 amino acids. CDR1 and CDR2 from the germline V gene are MNHEY and SMNVEV (reference sequence). CDR3 in DNA: TGTGCCAGCAGTTTATTACAGTTCGACAATGAGCAGTTCTTC. Translated, it gives CASSLLQFDNEQFF.

V is TRBV27 and J is TRBJ2-6; TRBD1 matches at 7 bases. V was clipped by 6 bases and J by 2 bases; unmatched bases: 13. CDR1 is MNHEY and CDR2 is SMNVEV in the germline V gene (reference sequence). The CDR3 contains 18 residues. The CDR3 DNA is TGTGCCAGCAGCCACCGACAGGGACGGGCGGCTGGGGCCAACGTCCTGACTTTC. This translates into CASSHRQGRAAGANVLTF.

The chain combines TRBV3-1 with TRBJ2-5, with a possible D match to TRBD1 (5 bases). V was clipped by 1 base and J by 12 bases, with 12 bases between them. The length of the CDR3 is 12 residues. Germline values: CDR1 LGHDT, CDR2 YNNKEL (reference sequence). CDR3 residues: CASSQGTGLKYF. CDR3 nucleotides: TGTGCCAGCAGCCAAGGAACAGGCTTAAAGTACTTC.

V usage is TRBV7-8 and J usage is TRBJ2-4; no reliable D call. CDR3 length equals 16 residues. V was pared by 8 bases and J by 0 bases, with 17 bases between. The germline gives CDR1 SGHVS, CDR2 FQNEAQ. CDR3 sequence reads: CASARWAGLAKNIQYF. The CDR3 DNA is TGTGCCAGCGCCCGGTGGGCCGGATTAGCCAAAAACATTCAGTACTTC.

This chain joins TRBV7-9 and TRBJ2-4; no definite D call. Germline V gene data show CDR1 as SEHNR and CDR2 as FQNEAQ (reference sequence). This CDR3 contains 17 residues. V was clipped by 4 bases and J by 0 bases, with 16 bases between them. DNA for the CDR3: TGTGCCAGCAGCTCCTCTCCCCGCCCCTTAGCCAAAAACATTCAGTACTTC. Translation gives CASSSSPRPLAKNIQYF.